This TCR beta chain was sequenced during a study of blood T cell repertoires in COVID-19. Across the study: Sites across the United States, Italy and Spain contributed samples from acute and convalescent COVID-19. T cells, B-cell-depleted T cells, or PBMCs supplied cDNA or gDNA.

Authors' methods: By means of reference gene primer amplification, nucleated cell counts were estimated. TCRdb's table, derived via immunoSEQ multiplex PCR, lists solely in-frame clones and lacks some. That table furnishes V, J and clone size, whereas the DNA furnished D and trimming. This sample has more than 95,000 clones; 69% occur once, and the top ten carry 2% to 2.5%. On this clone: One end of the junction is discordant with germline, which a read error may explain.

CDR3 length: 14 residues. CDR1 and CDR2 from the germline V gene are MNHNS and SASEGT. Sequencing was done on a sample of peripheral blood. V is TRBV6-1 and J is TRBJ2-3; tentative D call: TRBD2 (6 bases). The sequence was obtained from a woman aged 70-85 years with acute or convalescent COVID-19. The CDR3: CASTEWGVTDTQYF. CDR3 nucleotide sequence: TGTGCCAGCACTGAATGGGGGGTAACAGATACGCAGTATTTT.